Shown below are 19 T cell receptor beta chains from a single sample sequenced in a study of T cell responses to AZD1222 COVID-19 vaccine. Generated by immunoSEQ multiplex PCR, the TCRdb table keeps only in-frame clones and is missing some. The sample holds 160,000 or so clones, about 87% seen once. The sequenced sample was peripheral blood, obtained 28 days after the second AZD1222 dose. The receptor set was obtained from an adult who received the AZD1222 COVID-19 vaccine.

This chain uses TRBV30 with TRBJ2-3, with 8 positions matching TRBD2. J was trimmed by 3 bases and V by 4 bases; bases with no gene match: 6. The CDR3 is 14 residues long. Germline loops: CDR1 GTSNPN, CDR2 SVGIG (reference sequence). CDR3 in amino acids: CAWTKASGTDTQYF. CDR3 sequence (DNA): TGTGCCTGGACGAAGGCTAGCGGGACAGATACGCAGTATTTT.

This rearrangement joins TRBV29-1 to TRBJ1-2, with a possible D match to TRBD1 (5 bases). The V gene lost 6 bases and the J gene lost 8 bases, with 19 bases spanning the gap. Germline CDR1 SQVTM, CDR2 ANQGSEA. The CDR3 contains 13 residues. The CDR3 DNA reads as TGCAGCGTAGGGGAACCGGGAAGTGGAGGCTACACCTTC. It is translated as CSVGEPGSGGYTF.

Note on this clone: One junction end disagrees with the germline gene, perhaps due to a read error. This chain connects TRBV7-7 to TRBJ2-5, with D possibly matching TRBD2 (5 bases). CDR3 length: 13 residues. Germline values: CDR1 SSHAT, CDR2 FNYEAQ (reference sequence). CDR3 loop: CASSLRGSETQYF. Written as DNA, the CDR3 is TGTGCTAGCAGCTTACGAGGGTCAGAGACCCAGTACTTC.

In its sample, this clone was seen once. CDR3 in amino acids: CAWSTGKLAEAFF. DNA of the CDR3: TGTGCCTGGAGCACGGGGAAACTGGCTGAAGCTTTCTTT. The chain employs TRBV30 and TRBJ1-1; D gene ambiguous. Trimming took off 3 bases at V and 6 bases at J, with 14 bases between the two ends. The V gene's germline CDR1 is GTSNPN and CDR2 SVGIG (reference sequence). The length of the CDR3 is 13 residues.

The chain links TRBV7-2 to TRBJ1-1, with D unresolved. Germline CDR1 and CDR2: SGHTA and FQGNSA. Trimming shortened V by 2 bases and J by 5 bases, and 9 bases separated the two germline ends. The CDR3 length is 13 residues. This chain's CDR3 is CASSLLNPTEAFF. The CDR3 DNA reads as TGTGCCAGCAGCTTACTAAATCCGACTGAAGCTTTCTTT.

The rearrangement uses TRBV12-5 and TRBJ1-2; 8 bases are shared with TRBD1. With 4 bases clipped from V and 4 bases from J, the junction kept 8 bases outside the gene matches. Germline values: CDR1 LGHNT, CDR2 FRNRAP. This CDR3 has 15 residues. Written as DNA, the CDR3 is TGTGCTAGTGGTTCAGAGACAGGGGTCGGCTATGGCTACACCTTC. Encoded protein: CASGSETGVGYGYTF. The complete variable domain, with remaining parts taken from reference TRBV12-5 and TRBJ1-2, reads DARVTQTPRHKVTEMGQEVTMRCQPILGHNTVFWYRQTMMQGLELLAYFRNRAPLDDSGMPKDRFSAEMPDATLATLKIQPSEPRDSAVYFCASGSETGVGYGYTFGSGTRLTVV.

V is TRBV9 and J is TRBJ1-3; D possibly corresponds to TRBD1 (5 bases). With 6 bases removed from V and 3 bases from J, the gap between germline ends came to 16 bases. The germline V gene encodes CDR1 SGDLS and CDR2 YYNGEE. This CDR3 has 15 residues. The CDR3 sequence: CASNNPGLGGNTIYF. The CDR3 DNA is TGTGCCAGCAACAACCCAGGGTTAGGTGGAAACACCATATATTTT.

This clone came up a few times. The V call is TRBV4-2, the J call TRBJ2-2, with 11 bases identical to TRBD2. Germline CDR1 is LGHNA and CDR2 is YNFKEQ. The CDR3 sequence is 19 residues long. The J segment lost 0 bases and the V segment lost 2 bases, leaving 8 bases of the junction unmatched. CDR3 in DNA: TGTGCCAGCAGCCAAAACCCGGGACTAGCGGCTTCGAACACCGGGGAGCTGTTTTTT. As protein: CASSQNPGLAASNTGELFF.

A word on this clone: At one end the junction does not follow the germline gene, possibly because of a read error. V usage is TRBV7-9 and J usage is TRBJ2-1; D unclear. CDR3 size: 15 residues. CDR1 and CDR2 from the germline V gene are SEHNR and FQNEAQ (reference sequence). The DNA of the CDR3 is TGTGCCAGCACCTTAGGACCAGCCCCCTACAATGAGCAGTTCTTC. Translated, it gives CASTLGPAPYNEQFF.

The rearrangement joins TRBV28 to TRBJ1-2, with a weak D call TRBD1 (6 bases). Trimming stripped 8 bases from V and 0 bases from J, with 19 bases between. Germline assignment: CDR1 MDHEN and CDR2 SYDVKM. CDR3 length equals 16 residues. This CDR3 reads CASGRRGGIANYGYTF. In DNA form, the CDR3 reads TGTGCCAGCGGACGTCGGGGGGGCATAGCTAACTATGGCTACACCTTC.

The chain employs TRBV5-1 and TRBJ2-3; D remains unclear. The CDR3 loop spans 14 amino acids. CDR1 is SGHRS and CDR2 is YFSETQ in the germline V gene. V shed 5 bases and J shed 5 bases, with 15 bases lying between them. This CDR3 is CASRTDPGGDTQYF. In DNA form, the CDR3 reads TGCGCCAGCAGAACGGACCCTGGCGGAGATACGCAGTATTTT. Full variable domain (remainder filled in from reference TRBV5-1 and TRBJ2-3): KAGVTQTPRYLIKTRGQQVTLSCSPISGHRSVSWYQQTPGQGLQFLFEYFSETQRNKGNFPGRFSGRQFSNSRSEMNVSTLELGDSALYLCASRTDPGGDTQYFGPGTRLTVL.

This rearrangement joins TRBV4-1 to TRBJ2-7, with D perhaps TRBD1 (7 bases). V was shortened by 4 bases and J by 3 bases, with 16 bases between the two germline ends. The CDR3 contains 15 residues. Per germline, CDR1 MGHRA and CDR2 YSYEKL. The CDR3 DNA reads TGCGCCAGCAGCCCGGAGGGGGCGCGTAACTACGAGCAGTACTTC. Translated: CASSPEGARNYEQYF.

CDR3 region: CASRVIGTGELFF. The CDR3, as DNA: TGTGCCAGTCGAGTGATCGGCACCGGGGAGCTGTTTTTT. The chain combines TRBV2 with TRBJ2-2; D uncertain. Trimming took 9 bases from V and 4 from J, leaving 12 bases between them. The CDR3 covers 13 residues. Germline CDR1 reads SNHLY; CDR2 reads FYNNEI.

This clone is a singleton in its sample. The chain employs TRBV7-3 and TRBJ1-5, with D uncertain. Germline V CDR1 and CDR2: SGHTA, FQGTGA. There are 13 residues in the CDR3. The germline V and J ends were trimmed by 0 bases and 2 bases, with 2 bases remaining between them. CDR3 nucleotides: TGTGCCAGCAGCTTAACCGGCAATCAGCCCCAGCATTTT. Translated, it gives CASSLTGNQPQHF.

The J gene is TRBJ2-1, the V gene TRBV2; 8 nucleotides match TRBD2. The germline gives CDR1 SNHLY, CDR2 FYNNEI. The CDR3 totals 13 residues. J gave up 6 bases and V 8 bases, and 6 bases lay outside the gene matches. The chain's CDR3 is CASGKRESNEQFF. CDR3 nucleotides: TGTGCCAGCGGCAAGCGGGAGAGCAATGAGCAGTTCTTC.

This chain links TRBV2 with TRBJ2-7; D not certain. Germline CDR1 SNHLY, CDR2 FYNNEI. CDR3 length equals 14 residues. V was trimmed by 6 bases and J by 0 bases, leaving 12 bases between them. CDR3 sequence reads: CASSRQVGSYEQYF. CDR3 nucleotide sequence: TGTGCCAGCAGCCGGCAGGTAGGCTCCTACGAGCAGTACTTC.

The chain uses TRBV11-1 and TRBJ2-7; 7 nucleotides line up with TRBD1. The J segment lost 0 bases and the V segment lost 5 bases, leaving 4 bases of the junction unmatched. The germline gives CDR1 SGHAT, CDR2 FQDESV (reference sequence). The CDR3 length is 14 residues. CDR3 residues: CASSPAGGSYEQYF. The CDR3 DNA is TGTGCCAGCAGCCCGGCAGGGGGCTCCTACGAGCAGTACTTC.

This clone was seen a handful of times. V usage is TRBV19 and J usage is TRBJ1-1; tentatively, D is TRBD1 (5 bases). Trimming removed 5 bases from V and 5 bases from J, with 18 bases in between. Germline loops: CDR1 LNHDA, CDR2 SQIVND (reference sequence). There are 15 residues in the CDR3. The CDR3: CASSYPGLRGTEAFF. The CDR3 DNA reads as TGTGCCAGTAGTTATCCGGGACTAAGGGGAACTGAAGCTTTCTTT.

This clone was seen only a few times. The chain uses TRBV3-1 (or the pseudogene TRBV3-2) and TRBJ1-6; D gene unclear. This CDR3 contains 15 residues. CDR1 is LGHDT, CDR2 YNNKEL, per germline (reference sequence). Between the trimmed V and J ends, which lost 1 base and 5 bases, there was a span of 9 bases. CDR3 DNA: TGTGCCAGCAGCCAAGGGGCGGGGAATAATTCACCCCTCCACTTT. It is translated as CASSQGAGNNSPLHF.